This TCR beta chain was recorded in a study of blood T cell repertoires in COVID-19. About the study: Acute-phase and convalescent COVID-19 samples originated in the United States, Italy and Spain. T cells, B-cell-depleted T cells, or PBMCs provided the cDNA or gDNA that served as material.

This clone was counted between two and nine times. The CDR3 is 13 residues long. V gave up 5 bases and J gave up 3 bases, with 10 bases separating them. Germline CDR1 is LGHDT and CDR2 is YNNKEL (reference sequence). Original processing notes: Reference gene primers were amplified, and this amplification served to estimate nucleated cell counts. Sequenced by immunoSEQ multiplex PCR; TCRdb stores in-frame clones only, minus some. The D gene and trimming were derived from the DNA, and the V and J assignments and clone size from that table. The data hold approximately 100,000 clones, with approximately 84% observed a single time.

This sequence joins TRBV3-1 (or the pseudogene TRBV3-2) and TRBJ1-1; D is possibly TRBD1 (6 bases). Sequencing was done on a sample of peripheral blood. This sequence was found in a man in his 70s with acute or convalescent COVID-19. In DNA form, the CDR3 reads TGTGCCAGCAGCGTACAGGGTGACACTGAAGCTTTCTTT. Translation: CASSVQGDTEAFF.